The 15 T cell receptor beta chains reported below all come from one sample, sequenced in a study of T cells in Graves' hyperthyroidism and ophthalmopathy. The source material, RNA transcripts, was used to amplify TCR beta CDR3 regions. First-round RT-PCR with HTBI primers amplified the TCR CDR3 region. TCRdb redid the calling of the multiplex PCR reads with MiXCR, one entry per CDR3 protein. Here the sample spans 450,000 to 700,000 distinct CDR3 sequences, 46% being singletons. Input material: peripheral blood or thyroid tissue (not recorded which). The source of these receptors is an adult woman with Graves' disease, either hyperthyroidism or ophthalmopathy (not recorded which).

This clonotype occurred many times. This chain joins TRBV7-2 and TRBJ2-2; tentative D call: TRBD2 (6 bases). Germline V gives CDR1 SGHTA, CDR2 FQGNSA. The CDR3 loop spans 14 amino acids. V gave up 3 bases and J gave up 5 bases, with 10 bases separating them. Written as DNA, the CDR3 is TGTGCCAGCAGCTTGGGAGGTGGGACCGGGGAGCTGTTTTTT. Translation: CASSLGGGTGELFF.

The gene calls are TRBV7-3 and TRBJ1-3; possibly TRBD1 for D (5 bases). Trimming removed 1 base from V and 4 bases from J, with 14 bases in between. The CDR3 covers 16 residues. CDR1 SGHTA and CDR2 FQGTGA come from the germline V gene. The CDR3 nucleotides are TGTGCCAGCAGCTTAAACGGCGACGGGGGGGGAAACACCATATATTTT. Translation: CASSLNGDGGGNTIYF.

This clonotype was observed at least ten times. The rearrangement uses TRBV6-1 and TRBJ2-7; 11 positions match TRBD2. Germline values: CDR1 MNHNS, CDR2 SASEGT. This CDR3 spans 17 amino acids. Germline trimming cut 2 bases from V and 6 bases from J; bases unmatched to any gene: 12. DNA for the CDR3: TGTGCCAGCAGTGAATATAGGCTAGCGGGAGGCGGTGGCGAGCAGTACTTC. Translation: CASSEYRLAGGGGEQYF.

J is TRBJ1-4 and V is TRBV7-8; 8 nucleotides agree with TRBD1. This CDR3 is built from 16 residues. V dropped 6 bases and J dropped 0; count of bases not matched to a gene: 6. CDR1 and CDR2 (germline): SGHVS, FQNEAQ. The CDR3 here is CASRSGTGPTNEKLFF. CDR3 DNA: TGTGCCAGCAGGTCCGGGACAGGTCCAACTAATGAAAAACTGTTTTTT.

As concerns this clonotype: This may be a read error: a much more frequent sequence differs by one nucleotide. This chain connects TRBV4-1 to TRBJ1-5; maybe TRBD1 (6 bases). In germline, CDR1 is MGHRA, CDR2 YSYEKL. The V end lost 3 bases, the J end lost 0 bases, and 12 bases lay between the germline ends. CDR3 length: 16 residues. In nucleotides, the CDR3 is TGCGCCAGCAGCCATGGTGGACAGAGTAGCAATCAGCCCCAGCATTTT. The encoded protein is CASSHGGQSSNQPQHF.

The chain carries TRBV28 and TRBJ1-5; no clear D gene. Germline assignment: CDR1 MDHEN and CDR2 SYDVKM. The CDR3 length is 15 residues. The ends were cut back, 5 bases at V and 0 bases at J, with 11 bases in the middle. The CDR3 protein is CASSPRAYSNQPQHF. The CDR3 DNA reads TGTGCCAGCAGTCCAAGGGCCTATAGCAATCAGCCCCAGCATTTT. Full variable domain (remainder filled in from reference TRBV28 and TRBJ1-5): DVKVTQSSRYLVKRTGEKVFLECVQDMDHENMFWYRQDPGLGLRLIYFSYDVKMKEKGDIPEGYSVSREKKERFSLILESASTNQTSMYLCASSPRAYSNQPQHFGDGTRLSIL.

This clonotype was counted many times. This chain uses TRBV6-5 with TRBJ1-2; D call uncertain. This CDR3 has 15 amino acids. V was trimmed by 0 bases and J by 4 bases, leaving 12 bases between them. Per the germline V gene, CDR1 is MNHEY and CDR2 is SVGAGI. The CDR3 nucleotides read TGTGCCAGCAGTTACTCTAACCCGGGGAGCTATGGCTACACCTTC. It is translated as CASSYSNPGSYGYTF.

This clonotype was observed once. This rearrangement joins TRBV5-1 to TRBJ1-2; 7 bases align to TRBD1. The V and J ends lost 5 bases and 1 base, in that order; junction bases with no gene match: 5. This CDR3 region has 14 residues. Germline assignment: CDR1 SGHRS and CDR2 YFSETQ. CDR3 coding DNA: TGCGCCAGCAGGCGGGACAGTAATAACTATGGCTACACCTTC. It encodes CASRRDSNNYGYTF. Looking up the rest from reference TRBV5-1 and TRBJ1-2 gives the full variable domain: KAGVTQTPRYLIKTRGQQVTLSCSPISGHRSVSWYQQTPGQGLQFLFEYFSETQRNKGNFPGRFSGRQFSNSRSEMNVSTLELGDSALYLCASRRDSNNYGYTFGSGTRLTVV.

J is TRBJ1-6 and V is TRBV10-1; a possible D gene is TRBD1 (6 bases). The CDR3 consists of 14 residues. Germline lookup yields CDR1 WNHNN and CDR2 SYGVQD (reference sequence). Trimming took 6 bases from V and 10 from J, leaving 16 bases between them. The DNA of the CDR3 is TGCGCCAGCAGACATGTGACAGGTCTCTCACCCCTCCACTTT. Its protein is CASRHVTGLSPLHF.

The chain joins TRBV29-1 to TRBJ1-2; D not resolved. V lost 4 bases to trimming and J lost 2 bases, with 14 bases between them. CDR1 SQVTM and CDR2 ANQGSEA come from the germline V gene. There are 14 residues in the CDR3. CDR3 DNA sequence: TGCAGCGTTGGTACGGGTCTGCGGAACTATGGCTACACCTTC. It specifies CSVGTGLRNYGYTF. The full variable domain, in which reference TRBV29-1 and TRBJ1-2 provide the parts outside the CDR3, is SAVISQKPSRDICQRGTSLTIQCQVDSQVTMMFWYRQQPGQSLTLIATANQGSEATYESGFVIDKFPISRPNLTFSTLTVSNMSPEDSSIYLCSVGTGLRNYGYTFGSGTRLTVV.

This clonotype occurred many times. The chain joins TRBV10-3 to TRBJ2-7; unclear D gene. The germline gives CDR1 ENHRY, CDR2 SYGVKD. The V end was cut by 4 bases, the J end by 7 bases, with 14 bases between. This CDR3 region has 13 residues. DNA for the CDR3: TGTGCCATCAGTGGCCTTCCCCGGGCTGAGCAGTACTTC. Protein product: CAISGLPRAEQYF.

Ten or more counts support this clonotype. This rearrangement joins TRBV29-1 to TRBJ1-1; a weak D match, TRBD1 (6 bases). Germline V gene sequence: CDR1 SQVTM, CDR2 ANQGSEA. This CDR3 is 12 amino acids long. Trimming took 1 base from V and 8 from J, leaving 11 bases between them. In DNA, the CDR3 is TGCAGCGTTGAAGGGACAGTCACAGAAGCTTTCTTT. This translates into CSVEGTVTEAFF. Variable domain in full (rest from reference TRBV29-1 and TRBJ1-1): SAVISQKPSRDICQRGTSLTIQCQVDSQVTMMFWYRQQPGQSLTLIATANQGSEATYESGFVIDKFPISRPNLTFSTLTVSNMSPEDSSIYLCSVEGTVTEAFFGQGTRLTVV.

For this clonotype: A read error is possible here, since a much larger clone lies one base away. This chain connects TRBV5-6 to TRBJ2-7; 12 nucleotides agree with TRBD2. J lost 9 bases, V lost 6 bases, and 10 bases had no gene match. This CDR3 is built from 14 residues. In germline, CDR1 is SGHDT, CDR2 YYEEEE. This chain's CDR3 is CASTQGLAGFGQYF. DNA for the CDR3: TGTGCCAGCACCCAAGGACTAGCGGGATTCGGGCAGTACTTC.

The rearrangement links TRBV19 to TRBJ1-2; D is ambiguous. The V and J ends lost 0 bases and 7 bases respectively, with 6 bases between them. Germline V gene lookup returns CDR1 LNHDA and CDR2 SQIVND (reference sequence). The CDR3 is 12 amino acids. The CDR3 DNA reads TGTGCCAGTAGTATAGATCGTGGTGGCTACACCTTC. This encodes CASSIDRGGYTF.

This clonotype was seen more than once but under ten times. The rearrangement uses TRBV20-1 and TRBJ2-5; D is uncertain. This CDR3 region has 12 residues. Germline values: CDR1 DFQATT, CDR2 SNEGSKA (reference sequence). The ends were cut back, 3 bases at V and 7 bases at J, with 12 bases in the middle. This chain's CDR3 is CSASLPTGTQYF. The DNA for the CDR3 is TGCAGTGCTAGTTTGCCAACGGGGACCCAGTACTTC.